This T cell receptor (beta chain) stems from a study of response to subunit inactivated influenza vaccine. Study-wide results and limits: Few new T cells, the authors suggested, are recruited by each seasonal influenza vaccination.

This clonotype showed up many times. Its antigen is not identified. TCRdb passed the RT-PCR reads through MiXCR, listing each CDR3 protein once. Of 500,000 to 600,000 distinct CDR3 sequences in the sample, 7.6% were seen once. This clonotype originated in a man aged 50 to 69 who received an inactivated influenza vaccine. This material consisted of PBMCs from blood, taken roughly 24 months after vaccination.

The CDR3 nucleotides are TGTGCCAGCAGACCTAACAGGTTAACTAATGAAAAACTGTTTTTT. It encodes CASRPNRLTNEKLFF. V gene TRBV2 combines with J gene TRBJ1-4, with a weak D call TRBD1 (5 bases). Between the trimmed V and J ends, which lost 6 bases and 1 base, there was a span of 12 bases. Germline V gives CDR1 SNHLY, CDR2 FYNNEI. This CDR3 spans 15 amino acids.